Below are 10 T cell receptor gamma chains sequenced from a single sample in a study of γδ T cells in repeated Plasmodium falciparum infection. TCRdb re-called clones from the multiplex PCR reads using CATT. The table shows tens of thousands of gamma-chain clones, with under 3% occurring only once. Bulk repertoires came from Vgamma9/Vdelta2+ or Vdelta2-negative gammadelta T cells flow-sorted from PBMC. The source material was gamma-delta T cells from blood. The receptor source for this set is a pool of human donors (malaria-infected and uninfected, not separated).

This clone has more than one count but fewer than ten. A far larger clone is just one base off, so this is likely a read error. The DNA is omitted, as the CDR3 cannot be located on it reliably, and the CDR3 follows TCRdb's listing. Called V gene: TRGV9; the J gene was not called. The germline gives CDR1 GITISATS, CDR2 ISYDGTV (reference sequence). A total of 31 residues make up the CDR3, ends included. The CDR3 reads CALWEAIIIRNSLAVEQHLLSQVSIGRIQHF.

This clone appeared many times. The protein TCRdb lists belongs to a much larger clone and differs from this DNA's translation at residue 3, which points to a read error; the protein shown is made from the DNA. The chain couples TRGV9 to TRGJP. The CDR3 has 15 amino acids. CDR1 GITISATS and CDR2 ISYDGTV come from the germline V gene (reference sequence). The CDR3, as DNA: TGTGCCTCGTGGGAGGTTGAGTTGGGCAAAAAAATCAAGGTATTT. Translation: CASWEVELGKKIKVF.

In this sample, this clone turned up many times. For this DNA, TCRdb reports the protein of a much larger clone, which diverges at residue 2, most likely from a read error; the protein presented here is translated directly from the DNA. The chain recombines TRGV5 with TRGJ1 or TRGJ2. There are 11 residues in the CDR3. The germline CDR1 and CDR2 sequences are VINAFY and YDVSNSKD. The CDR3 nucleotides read TGTACCACCTGGGACGGCCCAGAGAAACTCTTT. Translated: CTTWDGPEKLF.

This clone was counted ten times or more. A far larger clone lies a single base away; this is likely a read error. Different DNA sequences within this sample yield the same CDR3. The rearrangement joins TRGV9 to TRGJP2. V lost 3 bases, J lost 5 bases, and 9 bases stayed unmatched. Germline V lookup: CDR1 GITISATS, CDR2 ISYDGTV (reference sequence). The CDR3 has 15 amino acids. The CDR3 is CALWEPVGSDWIKTF. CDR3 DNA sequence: TGTGCCTTGTGGGAGCCGGTCGGCAGTGATTGGATCAAGACGTTT.

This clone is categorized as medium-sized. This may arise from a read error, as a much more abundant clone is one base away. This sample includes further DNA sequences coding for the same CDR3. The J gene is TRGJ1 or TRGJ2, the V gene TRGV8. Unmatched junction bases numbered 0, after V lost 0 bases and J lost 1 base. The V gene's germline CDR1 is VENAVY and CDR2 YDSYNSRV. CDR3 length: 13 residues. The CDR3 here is CATWDRNYYKKLF. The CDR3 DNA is TGTGCCACCTGGGATAGGAATTATTATAAGAAACTCTTT.

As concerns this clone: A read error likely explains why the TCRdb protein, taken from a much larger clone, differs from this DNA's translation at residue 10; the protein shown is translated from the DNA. For the CDR3, the DNA is TGTGCCTTGTGGGAGGTGCTGTTTTATGAGAAACTCTTT. Protein product: CALWEVLFYEKLF. This chain links TRGV9 with TRGJ1 or TRGJ2. Since TCRdb gives no J gene, matching the DNA to germline was used here to assign it. In germline, CDR1 is GITISATS, CDR2 ISYDGTV (reference sequence). The length of the CDR3 is 13 residues.

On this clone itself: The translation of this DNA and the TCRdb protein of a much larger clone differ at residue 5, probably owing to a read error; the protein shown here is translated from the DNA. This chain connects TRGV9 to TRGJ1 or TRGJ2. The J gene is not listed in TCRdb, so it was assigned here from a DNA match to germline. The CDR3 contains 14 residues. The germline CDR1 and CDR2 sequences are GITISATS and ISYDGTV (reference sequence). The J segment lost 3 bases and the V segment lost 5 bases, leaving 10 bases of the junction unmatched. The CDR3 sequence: CALWVALFYYKKLF. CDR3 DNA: TGTGCCTTGTGGGTGGCCCTCTTTTATTATAAGAAACTCTTT.

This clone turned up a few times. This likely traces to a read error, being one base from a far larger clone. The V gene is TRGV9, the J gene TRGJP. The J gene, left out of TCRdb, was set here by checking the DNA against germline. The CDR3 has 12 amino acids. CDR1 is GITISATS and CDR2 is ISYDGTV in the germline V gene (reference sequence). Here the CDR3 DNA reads TGCGCCTCGGAGTTGGGCAAAAAAATCAAGGTATTT. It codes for CASELGKKIKVF.

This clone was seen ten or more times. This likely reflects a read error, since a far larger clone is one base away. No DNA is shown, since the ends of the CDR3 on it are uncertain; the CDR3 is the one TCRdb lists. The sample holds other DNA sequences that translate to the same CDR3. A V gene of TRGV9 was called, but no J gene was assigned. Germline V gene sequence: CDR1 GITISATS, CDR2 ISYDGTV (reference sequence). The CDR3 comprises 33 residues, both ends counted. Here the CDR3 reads CALWEVQTIIIRNSLAVEQHLLSQVSIGRIQHF.

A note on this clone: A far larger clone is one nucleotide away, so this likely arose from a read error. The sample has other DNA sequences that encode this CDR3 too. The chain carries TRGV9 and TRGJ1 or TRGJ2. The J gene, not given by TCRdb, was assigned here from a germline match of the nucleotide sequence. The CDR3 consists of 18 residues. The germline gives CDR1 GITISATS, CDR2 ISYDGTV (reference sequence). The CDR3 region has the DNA TGTGCCCTGTGGGAGGTGCTCCAAAGTATTGGGATTTATTATAAGAAACTCTTT. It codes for CALWEVLQSIGIYYKKLF.